The 16 T cell receptor beta chains listed next were all sequenced from one sample in a study of blood T cell repertoires in COVID-19. Only in-frame clones appear in the TCRdb table, and some are missing; sequencing was by immunoSEQ multiplex PCR. The data contain fewer than 180,000 clones, around 87% of them seen just once; the ten biggest clones take up over 3.5%. The sequenced material came from peripheral blood. These receptors were taken from a woman aged 55 to 70 with active or convalescent COVID-19.

This chain joins TRBV10-1 and TRBJ2-1; D is perhaps TRBD2 (6 bases). The V and J ends lost 6 bases and 0 bases respectively, with 12 bases between them. The length of the CDR3 is 15 residues. Per germline, CDR1 WNHNN and CDR2 SYGVQD (reference sequence). The CDR3 spells CASSLGGVSYNEQFF. DNA of the CDR3: TGCGCCAGCAGCCTGGGGGGTGTCTCCTACAATGAGCAGTTCTTC.

The rearrangement uses TRBV5-1 and TRBJ1-3; TRBD1 might be the D (5 bases). This CDR3 is 14 amino acids long. The germline gives CDR1 SGHRS, CDR2 YFSETQ. Trimming left V 4 bases short and J 0 bases short, with 8 bases between. CDR3 residues: CASSTTVSGNTIYF. The DNA of the CDR3 is TGCGCCAGCAGCACGACAGTCTCTGGAAACACCATATATTTT.

The gene calls are TRBV4-3 and TRBJ1-3; weak D call: TRBD1 (6 bases). Trimming stripped 4 bases from V and 4 bases from J, with 17 bases between. The CDR3 extends over 16 amino acids. Germline V gives CDR1 LGHNA, CDR2 YSLEER. The CDR3 sequence is CASSPEGGGQGNTIYF. CDR3 DNA: TGCGCCAGCAGCCCCGAGGGGGGAGGGCAAGGAAACACCATATATTTT.

This clone appeared a single time. J is TRBJ2-5 and V is TRBV5-5, with 12 bases matching TRBD2. J gave up 4 bases and V 1 base, and 5 bases lay outside the gene matches. This CDR3 comprises 16 residues. Germline CDR1 reads SGHKS; CDR2 reads YYEKEE (reference sequence). The CDR3 is CASSLNLAGGRETQYF. The CDR3 region has the DNA TGTGCCAGCAGCTTGAACCTAGCGGGGGGGCGAGAGACCCAGTACTTC.

The chain combines TRBV29-1 with TRBJ1-2, with no clear D. V gave up 3 bases and J gave up 7 bases, with 6 bases separating them. Germline loops: CDR1 SQVTM, CDR2 ANQGSEA. This CDR3 comprises 10 residues. The CDR3 DNA reads TGCAGCGTTGATCAGTCTGGCTACACCTTC. This gives the protein CSVDQSGYTF.

The gene calls are TRBV6-6 and TRBJ1-2; possibly TRBD1 for D (5 bases). The germline gives CDR1 MNHNY, CDR2 SVGAGI (reference sequence). The CDR3 is 13 residues long. Trimming shortened V by 2 bases and J by 8 bases, and 12 bases separated the two germline ends. As DNA, the CDR3 is TGTGCCAGCAGTTACGGGGGGTGGGAAGGCTACACCTTC. Its protein product is CASSYGGWEGYTF.

CDR3 nucleotides: TGTGCCAGCAGCGTAGGAATAGCGGGGGCTCACGGGAAAGATACGCAGTATTTT. This codes for CASSVGIAGAHGKDTQYF. The rearrangement links TRBV9 to TRBJ2-3, with 9 positions matching TRBD2. The CDR3 spans 18 residues. Germline V gives CDR1 SGDLS, CDR2 YYNGEE. The V segment lost 0 bases and the J segment 5 bases; nucleotides outside the gene matches: 13.

This clone was seen only once. CDR3 in DNA: TGTGCCAGCAGCTTAGTCGAGGTGGGGAACACTGAAGCTTTCTTT. As protein: CASSLVEVGNTEAFF. The V gene is TRBV7-2, the J gene TRBJ1-1, with unresolved D. Trimming pared 1 base from V and 1 base from J, leaving 10 bases between. CDR1 is SGHTA, CDR2 FQGNSA, per germline. The CDR3 is 15 amino acids.

The chain has TRBV18 and TRBJ2-7; 11 bases align to TRBD1. The CDR3 consists of 15 residues. Germline loops: CDR1 KGHSH, CDR2 LQKENI. The trim removed 5 bases at V and 6 bases at J, leaving 9 bases unmatched. CDR3 DNA: TGTGCCAGCTCAACAGGGACAGGGGGTAGTGGCGAGCAGTACTTC. It codes for CASSTGTGGSGEQYF.

The chain recombines TRBV10-3 with TRBJ2-7; possible D gene TRBD2, 7 bases. V dropped 11 bases and J dropped 6 bases, with 20 bases sitting between them. Germline assignment: CDR1 ENHRY and CDR2 SYGVKD. CDR3 length: 13 residues. CDR3 sequence (DNA): TGTGCCCTACAGAAGGAGGGGGGGCGCGAGCAGTACTTC. Amino acids: CALQKEGGREQYF.

The V gene is TRBV2, the J gene TRBJ1-1; D not certain. This CDR3 is 11 amino acids long. The V end was cut by 6 bases, the J end by 4 bases, with 6 bases between. CDR1 and CDR2 (germline): SNHLY, FYNNEI. Written as DNA, the CDR3 is TGTGCCAGCAGGAATAGCACTGAAGCTTTCTTT. It yields the protein CASRNSTEAFF.

The chain links TRBV2 to TRBJ1-6; D is unclear. The ends were cut back, 8 bases at V and 10 bases at J, with 18 bases in the middle. The length of the CDR3 is 14 residues. Looked up from germline, CDR1 is SNHLY and CDR2 is FYNNEI. In DNA, the CDR3 is TGTGCCAGCTCTCCCCGGACGAGCGGGTCACCCCTCCACTTT. This translates into CASSPRTSGSPLHF.

This chain links TRBV24-1 with TRBJ1-3; D unresolved. Between the trimmed V and J ends, which lost 0 bases and 2 bases, there was a span of 10 bases. Per the germline V gene, CDR1 is KGHDR and CDR2 is SFDVKD. This CDR3 has 16 residues. The CDR3 sequence: CATSDLIWEAGNTIYF. In DNA form, the CDR3 reads TGTGCCACCAGTGATTTGATCTGGGAGGCTGGAAACACCATATATTTT.

This clone was picked up a small number of times. The genes are TRBV30 and TRBJ1-3; D unresolved. Germline V gene data show CDR1 as GTSNPN and CDR2 as SVGIG (reference sequence). V dropped 2 bases and J dropped 2 bases, with 4 bases sitting between them. This CDR3 is built from 12 residues. CDR3 sequence reads: CAWSPTGNTIYF. The CDR3 coding sequence is TGTGCCTGGAGTCCAACTGGAAACACCATATATTTT.

This rearrangement joins TRBV6-5 to TRBJ2-7, with D hard to call. V was pared by 0 bases and J by 2 bases, with 11 bases between. The CDR3 spans 15 residues. Germline CDR1 and CDR2: MNHEY and SVGAGI. CDR3 amino acids: CASSYSSRPPYEQYF. The CDR3, as DNA: TGTGCCAGCAGTTACTCGAGCCGTCCCCCCTACGAGCAGTACTTC.

The chain combines TRBV7-9 with TRBJ1-4; 9 bases fit TRBD1. The CDR3 sequence is 16 residues long. CDR1 and CDR2 (germline): SEHNR, FQNEAQ (reference sequence). V was clipped by 5 bases and J by 5 bases; unmatched bases: 9. CDR3 amino acids: CASSGDRDVWNEKLFF. The CDR3 DNA follows: TGTGCCAGCAGCGGGGACAGGGACGTTTGGAATGAAAAACTGTTTTTT.